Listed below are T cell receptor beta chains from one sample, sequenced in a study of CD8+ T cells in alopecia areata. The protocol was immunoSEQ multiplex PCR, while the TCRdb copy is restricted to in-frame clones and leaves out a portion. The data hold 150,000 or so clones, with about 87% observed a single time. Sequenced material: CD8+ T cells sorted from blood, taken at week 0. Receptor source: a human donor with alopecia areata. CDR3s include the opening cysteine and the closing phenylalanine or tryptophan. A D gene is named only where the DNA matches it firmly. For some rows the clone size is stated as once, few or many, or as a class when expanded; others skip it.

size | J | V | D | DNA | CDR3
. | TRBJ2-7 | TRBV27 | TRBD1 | TGTGCCAGCAGTCACCGGGACAGGAGAATTCTCGAGCAGTACTTC | CASSHRDRRILEQYF
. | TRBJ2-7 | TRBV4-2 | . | TGTGCCAGCAGCCCACTGGCCCTGGGGTACGAGCAGTACTTC | CASSPLALGYEQYF
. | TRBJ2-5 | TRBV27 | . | TGTGCCAGCAGTGAGGGGTACCAAGAGACCCAGTACTTC | CASSEGYQETQYF
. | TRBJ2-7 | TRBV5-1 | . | TGCGCCAGCAGCTTACTTGACGAGCAGTACTTC | CASSLLDEQYF
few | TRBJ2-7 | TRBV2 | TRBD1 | TGTGCCAGCAGTGAAGGTAGACAGGGCTACGAGCAGTACTTC | CASSEGRQGYEQYF
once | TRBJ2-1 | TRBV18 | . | TGTGCCAGCTCAATTGGGGCGCCGAGCTCCTACAATGAGCAGTTCTTC | CASSIGAPSSYNEQFF
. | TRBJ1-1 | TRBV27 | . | TGTGCCAGCAGTTTACCGCCCCCTCGAATGACCGAAGCTTTCTTT | CASSLPPPRMTEAFF
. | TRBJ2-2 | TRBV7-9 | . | TGTGCCAGCAGCTCCCTGGAGGAGCTGTTTTTT | CASSSLEELFF
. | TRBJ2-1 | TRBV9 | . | TGTGCCAGCAGCGTAGAGGCCTACAATGAGCAGTTCTTC | CASSVEAYNEQFF
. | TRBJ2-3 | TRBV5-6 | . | TGTGCCACCACCGGTAGCCGAAGCACAGATACGCAGTATTTT | CATTGSRSTDTQYF
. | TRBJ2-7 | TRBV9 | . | TGTGCCAGCAGCGGATCCTACGAGCAGTACTTC | CASSGSYEQYF